The source of this TCR beta chain is a study of cytomegalovirus exposure and HLA in healthy donors. Study findings and constraints: Some TCR beta chains (about 180 of them) were listed as cytomegalovirus-associated. There were a few CMV-associated chains whose specificity for CMV antigens was confirmed in vitro. Reported performance of the classifier showed diagnosis of cytomegalovirus status with high specificity and sensitivity.

Germline CDR1 and CDR2: MDHEN and SYDVKM. This CDR3 spans 13 amino acids. Trimming cost V 3 bases and J 5 bases, with 7 bases left between them. TCRdb's table, derived via immunoSEQ multiplex PCR, lists solely in-frame clones and lacks some. The table has about 110,000 clones, about nine tenths seen once; the top ten hold 1.8%. The validation cohort, a group of 120 subjects, included the donors and was separate from the roughly 670-subject first cohort. Concerning this clone: Its antigen is not known.

The sample consisted of PBMCs. The TCR originated in a woman aged 18-29 years in good health and CMV-seropositive. The chain uses TRBV28 and TRBJ2-2; D is uncertain. CDR3 region: CASSFGVTGELFF. CDR3 in DNA: TGTGCCAGCAGTTTTGGAGTTACCGGGGAGCTGTTTTTT.